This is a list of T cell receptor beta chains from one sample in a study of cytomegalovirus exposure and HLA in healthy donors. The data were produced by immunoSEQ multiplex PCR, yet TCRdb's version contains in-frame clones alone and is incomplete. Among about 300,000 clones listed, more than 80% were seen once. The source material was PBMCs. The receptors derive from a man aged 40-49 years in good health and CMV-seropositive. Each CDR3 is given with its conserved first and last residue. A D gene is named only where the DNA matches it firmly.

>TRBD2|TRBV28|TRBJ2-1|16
CASSQTSGAAYNEQFF
TGTGCCAGCAGCCAGACTAGCGGGGCTGCCTACAATGAGCAGTTCTTC
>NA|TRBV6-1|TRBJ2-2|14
CASLLIPNTGELFF
TGTGCCAGCCTCTTAATCCCGAACACCGGGGAGCTGTTTTTT
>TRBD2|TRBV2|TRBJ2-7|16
CASRSPRSSGRYEQYF
TGTGCCAGCAGGTCCCCGCGGTCTAGCGGGAGGTACGAGCAGTACTTC
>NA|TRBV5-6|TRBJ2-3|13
CASSLGLPDTQYF
TGTGCCAGCAGCTTGGGACTTCCAGATACGCAGTATTTT
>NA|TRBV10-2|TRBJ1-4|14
CASSDRGADEKLFF
TGCGCCAGCAGTGACCGGGGGGCGGATGAAAAACTGTTTTTT
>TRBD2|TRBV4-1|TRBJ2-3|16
CASSQELAGATDTQYF
TGCGCCAGCAGCCAAGAGCTAGCGGGAGCCACAGATACGCAGTATTTT
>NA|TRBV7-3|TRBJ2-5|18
CASSKVGLGSGKQETQYF
TGTGCCAGCAGCAAAGTGGGTTTGGGCTCGGGGAAGCAAGAGACCCAGTACTTC
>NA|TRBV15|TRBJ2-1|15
CATSRVLGAGNEQFF
TGTGCCACCAGCAGAGTATTGGGTGCAGGGAATGAGCAGTTCTTC
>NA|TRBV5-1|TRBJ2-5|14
CASSPSLRRETQYF
TGCGCCAGCAGCCCGAGCCTTCGGAGGGAGACCCAGTACTTC
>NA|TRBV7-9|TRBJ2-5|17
CSSSLVDAGTYQETQYF
TGTTCCAGCAGCTTAGTCGATGCGGGAACGTACCAAGAGACCCAGTACTTC
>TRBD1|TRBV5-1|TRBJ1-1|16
CASSWSGGLDVTEAFF
TGCGCCAGCAGCTGGTCAGGGGGCCTGGATGTAACTGAAGCTTTCTTT
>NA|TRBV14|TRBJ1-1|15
CASSPSGRKNTEAFF
TGTGCCAGCAGCCCATCCGGGAGGAAAAACACTGAAGCTTTCTTT
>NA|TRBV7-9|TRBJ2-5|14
CASSPGGRQETQYF
TGTGCCAGCAGCCCAGGGGGGAGACAAGAGACCCAGTACTTC
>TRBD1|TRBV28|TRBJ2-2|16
CASSSRQGRNTGELFF
TGTGCCAGCAGTTCACGACAGGGGCGGAACACCGGGGAGCTGTTTTTT
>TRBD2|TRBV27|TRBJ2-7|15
CASSSLAGGPYEQYF
TGTGCCAGCAGTTCACTAGCGGGAGGGCCATACGAGCAGTACTTC
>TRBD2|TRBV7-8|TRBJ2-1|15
CASSLVLAGATEQFF
TGTGCCAGCAGCTTGGTACTAGCGGGAGCTACTGAGCAGTTCTTC